This T cell receptor beta chain was documented in a study of response to subunit inactivated influenza vaccine. In TCRdb, the RT-PCR reads were re-called with MiXCR into one record per CDR3 protein. The data contain approximately 500,000 distinct CDR3 sequences, roughly a quarter of them singletons. This sample also belongs to another study, concerning T cells expressing NK-cell markers. That study reports: The TCR beta cDNA came from 5'RACE template switching with UMIs. The TCR beta repertoires were obtained from sorted CD3+CD56+NKG2C+, CD3+CD56+NKG2C- and CD3+CD56-NKG2C+ T cells. HCMV seropositivity characterized most of the eight sequenced donors, and seronegativity one. Dominant NKG2C+ clonotypes made up about 1.0-7.5% of CD8+ T cells in 5 or 6 donors. In a few donors, dominant clonotypes made up about 25-60.1% of CD3+CD56-NKG2C+ cells.

The sequencing used CD4+ T cells sorted from PBMCs, collected approximately 12 days after vaccination. The TCR originated in a man in his fifties who received an inactivated influenza vaccine.

This chain's CDR3 is CASKEALLRNNEQFF. DNA of the CDR3: TGTGCCAGCAAAGAGGCACTGCTCAGAAACAATGAGCAGTTCTTC. This sequence joins TRBV11-2 and TRBJ2-1; D gene ambiguous. This CDR3 is built from 15 residues. The ends were cut back, 7 bases at V and 5 bases at J, with 18 bases in the middle. Germline CDR1 is SGHAT and CDR2 is FQNNGV.